This TCR beta chain was profiled in a study of blood T cell repertoires in COVID-19. On the study more broadly: COVID-19 samples from acute and convalescent phases originated in the United States, Italy and Spain. T cells, B-cell-depleted T cells, or PBMCs supplied cDNA or gDNA.

In the source study's methods: It was from reference gene primer amplification that nucleated cell counts were estimated. Clones were sequenced by immunoSEQ multiplex PCR, and TCRdb holds only the in-frame ones, with some missing. V and J calls and clone size follow that table, whereas D and trimming were derived from the DNA. The sample comprises about 90,000 clones, roughly 78% of which are singletons, and 10% rests with the top ten. The V end was cut by 0 bases, the J end by 5 bases, with 17 bases between. CDR1 LGHDT and CDR2 YNNKEL come from the germline V gene (reference sequence). This CDR3 has 16 residues. This clone appeared a single time.

The chain employs TRBV3-1 (or the pseudogene TRBV3-2) and TRBJ2-7; D may be TRBD1 (6 bases). The sample was peripheral blood. The receptor comes from a woman aged 70 to 79 with acute or convalescent COVID-19. CDR3 sequence reads: CASSQDPSGRGNEQYF. CDR3 in DNA: TGTGCCAGCAGCCAAGATCCCAGCGGCAGGGGCAACGAGCAGTACTTC.